A selection of T cell receptor beta chains follows, all from one sample in a study of T cell repertoires in cytomegalovirus infection. One entry per CDR3 protein results from TCRdb running MiXCR on the reads. This table has some 310,000 distinct CDR3 sequences, 20% to 25% appearing once. These receptors have no identified antigens. The sample in question was cultured PBMCs, obtained from culture after CMV antigen stimulation. The receptors originated from a human donor in good health (CMV status not recorded). Some clones in this sample may be carry-over from other donors' samples. Each CDR3 is given with its conserved first and last residue. A D gene is named only where the DNA matches it firmly. A row's size may be missing; if present it is once, few, many or a size class.

v_gene	abundance	d_gene	j_gene	CDR3nt	CDR3aa
TRBV19	.	.	TRBJ2-2	TGTGCCAGTAGTATGGCCCTGGGGCCCCTGGGCGGGGAGCTGTTTTTT	CASSMALGPLGGELFF
TRBV5-4	.	.	TRBJ2-2	TGTGCCAGCAAGTACGCGGGAACCGGGGAGCTGTTTTTT	CASKYAGTGELFF
TRBV6-2/TRBV6-3	.	TRBD2	TRBJ2-1	TGTGCCAGCAGTTACGAGGGGAGGGCTGGCAATGAGCAGTTCTTC	CASSYEGRAGNEQFF
TRBV7-9	.	TRBD1	TRBJ1-5	TGTGCCAGCAGCTTAGGGGACAGGGGAAATCAGCCCCAGCATTTT	CASSLGDRGNQPQHF
TRBV9	few	.	TRBJ2-1	TGTGCCAGCAGCGTAGTCAGTCGGAGCTCCTACAATGAGCAGTTCTTC	CASSVVSRSSYNEQFF
TRBV12-3/TRBV12-4	few	.	TRBJ1-5	TGTGCCAGCAGATGGGGTAGCAATCAGCCCCAGCATTTT	CASRWGSNQPQHF
TRBV6-2/TRBV6-3	.	TRBD2	TRBJ2-1	TGTGCCAGCAGTTACTCAGCTAGCGGGAGGATTGAGCAGTTCTTC	CASSYSASGRIEQFF
TRBV5-6	.	.	TRBJ2-1	TGTGCCAGCAGCTTGGCCAAAGGGACGCAGTTCTTC	CASSLAKGTQFF
TRBV19	.	.	TRBJ1-2	TGTGCCAGTAGCTACGGACAGCACTATGGCTACACCTTC	CASSYGQHYGYTF
TRBV12-3/TRBV12-4	few	.	TRBJ2-1	TGTGCCAGCAGGGAAGACAGGAGCTCCTACAATGAGCAGTTCTTC	CASREDRSSYNEQFF
TRBV6-1	few	TRBD1	TRBJ2-4	TGTGCCAGCGCTACCGGGACAGGGAACAACATTCAGTACTTC	CASATGTGNNIQYF
TRBV7-6	few	TRBD2	TRBJ2-1	TGTGCCAGCCCCGGCGGGAGCTCCTACAATGAGCAGTTCTTC	CASPGGSSYNEQFF
TRBV7-2	few	.	TRBJ2-5	TGTGCCAGCAGCACCCCAACTATCGGGCAGACCCAGTACTTC	CASSTPTIGQTQYF
TRBV7-9	few	TRBD1	TRBJ1-1	TGTGCCAGCAGCGCCTTGGACAGGGAATCTACTGAAGCTTTCTTT	CASSALDRESTEAFF
TRBV29-1	.	TRBD1	TRBJ1-2	TGCAGCTATAGATCCGGGACAGGGGACGGCTACACCTTC	CSYRSGTGDGYTF
TRBV27	.	.	TRBJ2-1	TGTGCCAGCAGTTCATGGGCAGGGGTCGCCAATGAGCAGTTCTTC	CASSSWAGVANEQFF
TRBV7-8	.	.	TRBJ2-1	TGTGCCAGCTGTAGCGGCTTGAATGAGCAGTTCTTC	CASCSGLNEQFF
TRBV6-5	.	.	TRBJ2-3	TGTGCCAGCAGGGTGGGCACCTTAAGCACAGATACGCAGTATTTT	CASRVGTLSTDTQYF
TRBV6-1	.	TRBD2	TRBJ2-3	TGTGCCAGCAGTCGGTCTAGCGGAGCAACAGATACGCAGTATTTT	CASSRSSGATDTQYF
TRBV28	.	TRBD1	TRBJ2-7	TGTGCCAGCAGTTCGGGACAGGTGAGCTCCTACGAGCAGTACTTC	CASSSGQVSSYEQYF
TRBV4-3	.	TRBD1	TRBJ2-1	TGCGCCAGCAGCCAAGATAGACAGGGATCCTACAATGAGCAGTTCTTC	CASSQDRQGSYNEQFF
TRBV19	few	.	TRBJ2-6	TGTGCCAGTAGTATTCAGGGTTTAGGGTCTGGGGCCAACGTCCTGACTTTC	CASSIQGLGSGANVLTF
TRBV20-1	.	.	TRBJ2-1	TGCAGTGCTAGAGATGGGGCCAGGGTTGGTTACAATGAGCAGTTCTTC	CSARDGARVGYNEQFF
TRBV7-2	many	TRBD2	TRBJ2-1	TGTGCCAGCAGCCCTCCGGGACTAGCGGGGAATGAGCAGTTCTTC	CASSPPGLAGNEQFF
TRBV29-1	.	.	TRBJ1-2	TGCAGCGTTGAATCGATTTATGGCTACACCTTC	CSVESIYGYTF
TRBV6-5	.	.	TRBJ1-5	TGTGCCAGCAGGATAATTATACCGGGACCTAATCAGCCCCAGCATTTT	CASRIIIPGPNQPQHF
TRBV24-1	few	.	TRBJ2-1	TGTGCCACCAGTGATAGGGCCGGTGAGCAGTTCTTC	CATSDRAGEQFF
TRBV12-3/TRBV12-4	.	.	TRBJ1-1	TGTGCCAGCAGGATCGGGGCGAGAGGGACTGAAGCTTTCTTT	CASRIGARGTEAFF
TRBV7-2	.	TRBD1	TRBJ1-1	TGTGCCAGCAGCTTACCTGGACAGGGTTTGACTGAAGCTTTCTTT	CASSLPGQGLTEAFF
TRBV12-3/TRBV12-4	few	.	TRBJ1-1	TGTGCCAGCAGTTTTAGGTTTACTGAAGCTTTCTTT	CASSFRFTEAFF
TRBV15	.	.	TRBJ2-3	TGTGCCGCCAGCAGAGATCTGGTAGATACGCAGTATTTT	CAASRDLVDTQYF
TRBV11-2	.	.	TRBJ2-5	TGTGCCAGCAGCTTTGAACCCCGAGGGGAGACCCAGTACTTC	CASSFEPRGETQYF
TRBV7-2	many	.	TRBJ2-5	TGTGCCAGCAGCTTGGGAAGGGACGAGACCCAGTACTTC	CASSLGRDETQYF
TRBV28	once	.	TRBJ1-5	TGTGCCAGCAGTCCCAGGGGAAGGGGTAGCAATCAGCCCCAGCATTTT	CASSPRGRGSNQPQHF
TRBV27	few	.	TRBJ1-3	TGTGCCAGCAGTTTCGCGGCAGATGGAAACACCATATATTTT	CASSFAADGNTIYF
TRBV19	few	TRBD1	TRBJ1-2	TGTGCCAGTAGTATAGATCTATCGACAGGGGGGTTCTATGGCTACACCTTC	CASSIDLSTGGFYGYTF
TRBV6-6	.	TRBD2	TRBJ2-1	TGTGCCAGCAGTTACTCGAGGCCAGCGGGAGGTGAGCAGTTCTTC	CASSYSRPAGGEQFF
TRBV6-1	.	.	TRBJ1-5	TGTGCCAGCAGTGAAGCTGGCGGGGGGCAGCCCCAGCATTTT	CASSEAGGGQPQHF
TRBV29-1	.	.	TRBJ2-3	TGCAGCGTGGAAGAGTCGGGGGATACGCAGTATTTT	CSVEESGDTQYF
TRBV7-9	.	.	TRBJ2-2	TGTGCCAGCAGCCCACGTGACACCGGGGAGCTGTTTTTT	CASSPRDTGELFF
TRBV6-2/TRBV6-3	.	.	TRBJ1-5	TGTGCCAGCAGTTACTCAACACGACAAGGTAGCAATCAGCCCCAGCATTTT	CASSYSTRQGSNQPQHF
TRBV19	.	.	TRBJ2-1	TGTGCCAGTAGTATAGCCCAGAGGGGGGGACTCTCCTACAATGAGCAGTTCTTC	CASSIAQRGGLSYNEQFF